This entry features one T cell receptor (beta chain) sequence. This sample is drawn from a study of blood T cell repertoires in COVID-19. Study-wide context: In each case, the material was cDNA or gDNA derived from T cells, B-cell-depleted T cells, or PBMCs.

Participants' reported clinical history set cohort assignment. Trimming took off 1 base at V and 0 bases at J, with 6 bases between the two ends. This CDR3 is built from 15 residues. The germline gives CDR1 SGHAT, CDR2 FQDESV (reference sequence). Assay used: immunoSEQ multiplex PCR; TCRdb lists only in-frame clones, some missing. The sample lists about 250,000 clones; roughly 85% were seen once. The sequenced material came from PBMCs or T cells enriched from blood (not recorded which). The TCR was taken from a woman between 50 and 59 years old with acute COVID-19. The chain carries TRBV11-1 and TRBJ2-2; D is unresolved. The CDR3 region has the DNA TGTGCCAGCAGCTTAGACAGATCGAACACCGGGGAGCTGTTTTTT. Amino acids: CASSLDRSNTGELFF.